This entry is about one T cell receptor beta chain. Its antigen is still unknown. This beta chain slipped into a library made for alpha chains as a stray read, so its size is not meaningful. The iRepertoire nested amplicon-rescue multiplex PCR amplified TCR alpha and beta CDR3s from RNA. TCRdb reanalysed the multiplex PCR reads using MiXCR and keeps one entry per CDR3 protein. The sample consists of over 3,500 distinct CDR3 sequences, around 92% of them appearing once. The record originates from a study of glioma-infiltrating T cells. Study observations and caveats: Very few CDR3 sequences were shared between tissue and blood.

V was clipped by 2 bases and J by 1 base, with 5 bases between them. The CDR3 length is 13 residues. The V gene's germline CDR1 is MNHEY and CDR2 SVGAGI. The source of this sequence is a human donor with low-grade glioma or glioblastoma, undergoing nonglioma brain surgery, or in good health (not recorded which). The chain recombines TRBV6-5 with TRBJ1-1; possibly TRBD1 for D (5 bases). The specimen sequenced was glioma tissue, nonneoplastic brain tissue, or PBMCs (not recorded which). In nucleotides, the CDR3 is TGTGCCAGCAGTTACAGGGGGAACACTGAAGCTTTCTTT. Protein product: CASSYRGNTEAFF.